This T cell receptor beta chain comes out of a study of blood T cell repertoires in COVID-19. Study context: The study drew acute and convalescent COVID-19 samples from the United States, Italy and Spain. The cDNA or gDNA used as material had been derived from T cells, B-cell-depleted T cells, or PBMCs.

The germline gives CDR1 SGHRS, CDR2 YFSETQ. Germline trimming cut 0 bases from V and 7 bases from J; bases unmatched to any gene: 2. The CDR3 consists of 14 residues. In the original workflow: Estimated nucleated cell counts came from reference gene primer amplification. TCRdb keeps only in-frame clones here, not all; method: immunoSEQ multiplex PCR. The DNA gave D and trimming, while V, J and clone size come from that table. The sample records about 130,000 clones, about four fifths being singletons. The chain combines TRBV5-1 with TRBJ2-2, with TRBD1 identical over 8 bases. The sequenced sample was peripheral blood. This TCR derives from a woman older than 75 with acute or convalescent COVID-19. CDR3 sequence: CASSLAGGGGELFF. CDR3 in DNA: TGCGCCAGCAGCTTGGCAGGGGGCGGCGGGGAGCTGTTTTTT. Variable domain in full (rest from reference TRBV5-1 and TRBJ2-2): KAGVTQTPRYLIKTRGQQVTLSCSPISGHRSVSWYQQTPGQGLQFLFEYFSETQRNKGNFPGRFSGRQFSNSRSEMNVSTLELGDSALYLCASSLAGGGGELFFGEGSRLTVL.